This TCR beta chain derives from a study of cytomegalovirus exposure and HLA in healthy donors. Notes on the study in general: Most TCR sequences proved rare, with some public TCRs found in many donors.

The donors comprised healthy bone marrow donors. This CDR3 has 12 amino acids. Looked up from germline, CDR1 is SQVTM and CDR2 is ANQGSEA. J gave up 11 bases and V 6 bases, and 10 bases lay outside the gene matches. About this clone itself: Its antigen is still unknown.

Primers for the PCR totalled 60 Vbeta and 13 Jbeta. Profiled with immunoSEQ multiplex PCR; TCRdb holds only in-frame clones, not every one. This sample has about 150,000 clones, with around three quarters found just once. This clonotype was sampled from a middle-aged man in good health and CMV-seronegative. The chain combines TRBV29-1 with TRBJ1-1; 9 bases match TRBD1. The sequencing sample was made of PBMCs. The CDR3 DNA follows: TGCAGCGTATCGGGACAGGGAAGGTCGGCTTTCTTT. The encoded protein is CSVSGQGRSAFF. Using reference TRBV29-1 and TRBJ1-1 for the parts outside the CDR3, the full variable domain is SAVISQKPSRDICQRGTSLTIQCQVDSQVTMMFWYRQQPGQSLTLIATANQGSEATYESGFVIDKFPISRPNLTFSTLTVSNMSPEDSSIYLCSVSGQGRSAFFGQGTRLTVV.